Presented here are 7 T cell receptor beta chains from one specimen sequenced in a study of blood T cells in healthy people across ages. A J-beta primer mix and a sample-barcoded 5' primer were used in a second PCR of about 7 to 11 cycles. In TCRdb, the 5' RACE reads were re-called with MiXCR into one record per CDR3 protein. The table lists 1.5 million to 2 million distinct CDR3 sequences, roughly 50% of them singletons, with over 2% in the top ten. The sequenced sample consisted of blood. These receptors originate from a woman in her 40s in good health.

This chain uses TRBV20-1 with TRBJ2-3, with 10 bases identical to TRBD2. Germline V gene lookup returns CDR1 DFQATT and CDR2 SNEGSKA (reference sequence). The CDR3 consists of 16 residues. V was pared by 3 bases and J by 5 bases, with 11 bases of the junction left unmatched. CDR3 nucleotide sequence: TGCAGTGCTAGGGAACAGCGGGGGGGCGGGGAAGATACGCAGTATTTT. It specifies CSAREQRGGGEDTQYF.

The CDR3 DNA sequence: TGCAGTGTAGGTGGCACGGCTGTAGGCTACACCTTC. It specifies CSVGGTAVGYTF. The chain links TRBV20-1 to TRBJ1-2; D gene ambiguous. V was pared by 7 bases and J by 8 bases, with 17 bases between. Germline-derived CDR1 and CDR2 are DFQATT and SNEGSKA (reference sequence). This CDR3 has 12 amino acids.

The chain uses TRBV27 and TRBJ1-6, with 7 bases matching TRBD1. The CDR3 length is 13 residues. The germline V gene encodes CDR1 MNHEY and CDR2 SMNVEV (reference sequence). V trimming: 7 bases; J trimming: 8 bases; junction bases outside the gene matches: 5. The CDR3 reads CASKTGRYSPLHF. CDR3 in DNA: TGTGCCAGCAAGACAGGGAGGTATTCACCCCTCCACTTT.

This clonotype was detected only once. This chain uses TRBV5-1 with TRBJ2-1; D ambiguous. V was cut by 2 bases and J by 6 bases, with 15 bases left in between. This CDR3 comprises 15 residues. CDR1 is SGHRS and CDR2 is YFSETQ in the germline V gene. This chain's CDR3 is CASSLGWDLGNEQFF. The CDR3 DNA is TGCGCCAGCAGCTTAGGGTGGGATCTGGGCAATGAGCAGTTCTTC.

This clonotype was found a few times. The chain combines TRBV15 with TRBJ1-5; 9 bases are a match to TRBD1. Trimming removed 1 base from V and 1 base from J; junction bases left unmatched: 14. The CDR3 totals 20 residues. Germline loops: CDR1 LNHNV, CDR2 YYDKDF (reference sequence). The CDR3 reads CATSRGGGTGSRESNQPQHF. CDR3 nucleotides: TGTGCCACCAGCAGAGGGGGTGGGACAGGGTCCCGGGAGAGCAATCAGCCCCAGCATTTT. Supplemented by reference TRBV15 and TRBJ1-5, the full variable domain reads DAMVIQNPRYQVTQFGKPVTLSCSQTLNHNVMYWYQQKSSQAPKLLFHYYDKDFNNEADTPDNFQSRRPNTSFCFLDIRSPGLGDTAMYLCATSRGGGTGSRESNQPQHFGDGTRLSIL.

The V and J genes are TRBV7-2 and TRBJ2-5; D remains ambiguous. Per the germline V gene, CDR1 is SGHTA and CDR2 is FQGNSA. Trimming took off 5 bases at V and 5 bases at J, with 12 bases between the two ends. The CDR3 has 13 residues. The CDR3 DNA reads TGTGCCAGCAGCCCAGTGAGTCAGGAGACCCAGTACTTC. It codes for CASSPVSQETQYF.

This clonotype was counted only a few times. This rearrangement joins TRBV10-3 to TRBJ2-6; D remains unclear. The CDR3 has 14 amino acids. V lost 0 bases, J lost 4 bases, and 4 bases lay in between. The germline V gene has CDR1 ENHRY and CDR2 SYGVKD. CDR3 residues: CAISESNGANVLTF. The CDR3 bases are TGTGCCATCAGTGAGTCGAACGGGGCCAACGTCCTGACTTTC.